Below, 15 T cell receptor beta chains from the same sample are listed, as sequenced in a study of human T cells and chemical hapten exposure. TCRdb analysed the RACE reads with MiXCR anew, one entry per CDR3 protein. The table has more than 90,000 distinct CDR3 sequences, 10% to 13% seen once. As for time point: patch test 1, 2 weeks after DPC sensitization. Treatment denoted: therapeutic diphenylcyclopropenone sensitization with weekly scalp DPC. The source was whole blood, collected in connection with sensitization to the hapten diphenylcyclopropenone (DPC). These receptors all come from a man aged 35-49 years with alopecia areata. Some clones in this sample may be carry-over from other donors' samples.

This clonotype was detected ten times or more. V and J are TRBV28 and TRBJ1-1, with D possibly TRBD1 on 5 matching bases. With 4 bases removed from V and 1 base from J, the gap between germline ends came to 13 bases. Germline lookup yields CDR1 MDHEN and CDR2 SYDVKM. CDR3 size: 15 residues. The CDR3 nucleotides are TGTGCCAGCAGTTCACTAAACGGGGGGAACACTGAAGCTTTCTTT. Amino acids: CASSSLNGGNTEAFF.

This clonotype was detected only a few times. This chain joins TRBV29-1 and TRBJ1-5; unclear D gene. This CDR3 has 10 residues. V dropped 5 bases and J dropped 6 bases, with 5 bases sitting between them. CDR1 SQVTM and CDR2 ANQGSEA come from the germline V gene. The DNA of the CDR3 is TGCAGCGTTCTATGTCAGCCCCAGCATTTT. Its protein product is CSVLCQPQHF.

V usage is TRBV4-3 and J usage is TRBJ2-7; D might be TRBD2 (5 bases). Deletions cut 0 bases from V and 0 bases from J, with 18 bases between. Germline loops: CDR1 LGHNA, CDR2 YSLEER. The CDR3 sequence is 18 residues long. CDR3 in amino acids: CASSQDNYGSASSYEQYF. CDR3 in DNA: TGCGCCAGCAGCCAAGATAATTATGGTAGCGCGAGCTCCTACGAGCAGTACTTC.

This clonotype was picked up a small number of times. The V call is TRBV6-2 or TRBV6-3, the J call TRBJ1-6, with a weak D call TRBD1 (5 bases). The CDR3 spans 15 residues. The V end was cut by 7 bases, the J end by 7 bases, with 17 bases between. Germline V CDR1 and CDR2: MNHEY, SVGEGT. The CDR3 coding sequence is TGTGCCAGCACGAAGCATGGGACCGCGAATTCACCCCTCCACTTT. Amino acids: CASTKHGTANSPLHF.

This clonotype has more than one count but fewer than ten. The rearrangement joins TRBV6-5 to TRBJ2-7; possibly TRBD1 for D (5 bases). This CDR3 is 14 amino acids long. V lost 2 bases, J lost 5 bases, and 13 bases lay in between. The germline V gene encodes CDR1 MNHEY and CDR2 SVGAGI. The CDR3 DNA follows: TGTGCCAGCAGTTACGTAGGGGCCCCCAACGAGCAGTACTTC. Residues: CASSYVGAPNEQYF.

This clonotype was seen at least ten times. The V and J genes are TRBV6-1 and TRBJ1-3, with D unresolved. The CDR3 has 10 amino acids. In germline, CDR1 is MNHNS, CDR2 SASEGT. V lost 10 bases, J lost 4 bases, and 5 bases lay in between. CDR3: CATRGNTIYF. CDR3 in DNA: TGTGCCACCAGGGGAAACACCATATATTTT.

V is TRBV6-6 and J is TRBJ2-1, with D tentatively TRBD2 (6 bases). Deletions cut 2 bases from V and 0 bases from J, with 11 bases between. The germline V gene has CDR1 MNHNY and CDR2 SVGAGI (reference sequence). CDR3 size: 16 residues. CDR3 in DNA: TGTGCCAGCAGTTACGGACTACCCAGCTCCTACAATGAGCAGTTCTTC. This gives the protein CASSYGLPSSYNEQFF.

This clonotype was picked up a small number of times. The chain employs TRBV14 and TRBJ1-6; 7 positions match TRBD1. The CDR3 length is 16 residues. CDR1 SGHDN and CDR2 FVKESK come from the germline V gene. Losses at the gene ends were 3 bases for V and 9 bases for J; bases not matched to a gene: 11. CDR3 loop: CASSQNGAGGGSPLHF. The CDR3 coding sequence is TGTGCCAGCAGCCAGAATGGGGCAGGGGGAGGTTCACCCCTCCACTTT. The variable domain in full, completed from reference TRBV14 and TRBJ1-6, reads EAGVTQFPSHSVIEKGQTVTLRCDPISGHDNLYWYRRVMGKEIKFLLHFVKESKQDESGMPNNRFLAERTGGTYSTLKVQPAELEDSGVYFCASSQNGAGGGSPLHFGNGTRLTVT.

Of note for this clonotype: Mismatch with germline at one junction end may stem from a read error. The genes are TRBV7-7 and TRBJ2-2; no clear D gene. Germline assignment: CDR1 SSHAT and CDR2 FNYEAQ (reference sequence). The CDR3 is made up of 13 amino acids. CDR3 loop: CASSSAAAGELFF. CDR3 DNA: TGTGCTAGCAGCTCTGCGGCGGCCGGGGAGCTGTTTTTT.

In this sample, this clonotype turned up many times. J is TRBJ2-1 and V is TRBV6-6, with 10 nucleotides matching TRBD1. The length of the CDR3 is 14 residues. The J segment lost 9 bases and the V segment lost 10 bases, leaving 12 bases of the junction unmatched. Germline V CDR1 and CDR2: MNHNY, SVGAGI (reference sequence). The CDR3 region is CATAGTGAVGEQFF. The CDR3 nucleotides are TGTGCCACTGCAGGGACAGGGGCCGTGGGTGAGCAGTTCTTC.

Only a few counts were recorded for this clonotype. The chain joins TRBV27 to TRBJ2-6; no reliable D call. Deletions cut 8 bases from V and 4 bases from J, with 9 bases between. The CDR3 runs to 13 residues. Germline V gene sequence: CDR1 MNHEY, CDR2 SMNVEV (reference sequence). CDR3 sequence: CASRSSGANVLTF. CDR3 nucleotides: TGTGCCAGCCGCTCTTCCGGGGCCAACGTCCTGACTTTC.

V is TRBV24-1 and J is TRBJ2-7; D is unresolved. There are 15 residues in the CDR3. The germline CDR1 and CDR2 sequences are KGHDR and SFDVKD. The V end lost 12 bases, the J end lost 2 bases, and 22 bases lay between the germline ends. This chain's CDR3 is CAPIPGLGSTYEQYF. CDR3 sequence (DNA): TGTGCCCCCATACCGGGTTTAGGCAGTACCTACGAGCAGTACTTC.

This clonotype was seen ten or more times. V is TRBV4-1 and J is TRBJ1-2; TRBD1 matches at 8 bases. CDR1 MGHRA and CDR2 YSYEKL come from the germline V gene. J gave up 4 bases and V 1 base, and 11 bases lay outside the gene matches. There are 17 residues in the CDR3. CDR3 protein: CASSQATSRDRFYGYTF. The CDR3 DNA reads as TGCGCCAGCAGCCAAGCTACTTCCCGGGACAGGTTCTATGGCTACACCTTC.

This clonotype has only a few counts. This sequence joins TRBV25-1 and TRBJ2-7; maybe TRBD2 (6 bases). The V end lost 4 bases, the J end lost 7 bases, and 11 bases lay between the germline ends. The CDR3 has 12 residues. Looked up from germline, CDR1 is MGHDK and CDR2 is SYGVNS. The CDR3 region has the DNA TGTGCCAGCAGTGGTTTGGGGGGAGAGCAGTACTTC. It is translated as CASSGLGGEQYF.

This chain connects TRBV3-1 to TRBJ2-1; D gene uncertain. V was clipped by 0 bases and J by 0 bases, with 3 bases between them. Per the germline V gene, CDR1 is LGHDT and CDR2 is YNNKEL (reference sequence). The CDR3 covers 14 residues. The DNA of the CDR3 is TGTGCCAGCAGCCAAGAACTCTCCTACAATGAGCAGTTCTTC. Amino acids: CASSQELSYNEQFF.